Listed here are 27 T cell receptor beta chains from one sample, sequenced in a study of post-analysis software for immune sequencing data. Study-level points and caveats: TRBV5-6, TRBV5-1 and TRBV20-1 belonged to a set of about 5 TRBV segments that were more frequent in patients than controls.

Unique-molecular-identifier-tagged TCR beta cDNA libraries were used. MiXCR, applied by TCRdb to the PCR reads, yields one record per CDR3 protein. The table includes approximately 630,000 distinct CDR3 sequences, over 45% detected once. These receptors' antigens are unknown. The sequencing input was blood. Every receptor here comes from a girl aged 2 to 10 with multiple sclerosis.

This chain links TRBV7-2 with TRBJ2-1, with 9 bases matching TRBD2. This CDR3 comprises 17 residues. Germline V gene sequence: CDR1 SGHTA, CDR2 FQGNSA. Trimming removed 4 bases from V and 6 bases from J; junction bases left unmatched: 13. CDR3 DNA sequence: TGTGCCAGCAGCTCCTTCCCCCGGGTAGCGGGAGTCAATGAGCAGTTCTTC. Protein product: CASSSFPRVAGVNEQFF.

The chain couples TRBV5-1 to TRBJ2-6; D is possibly TRBD2 (5 bases). The CDR3 runs 17 residues. Germline loops: CDR1 SGHRS, CDR2 YFSETQ. The V and J ends lost 7 bases and 0 bases respectively, with 17 bases between them. DNA of the CDR3: TGCGCCAGCTCTCCGGGGTCGGCGAACTCTGGGGCCAACGTCCTGACTTTC. Translated: CASSPGSANSGANVLTF.

The rearrangement links TRBV5-1 to TRBJ2-3, with D hard to call. Germline values: CDR1 SGHRS, CDR2 YFSETQ. V was trimmed by 4 bases and J by 6 bases, leaving 18 bases between them. This CDR3 comprises 15 residues. The CDR3 loop reads CASSPGSTGADTQYF. DNA of the CDR3: TGCGCCAGCAGCCCGGGCTCCACCGGCGCGGATACGCAGTATTTT.

In this sample, this clonotype turned up a few times. The V and J genes are TRBV7-2 and TRBJ1-6; tentative D call: TRBD1 (6 bases). Germline loops: CDR1 SGHTA, CDR2 FQGNSA. V lost 1 base to trimming and J lost 9 bases, with 16 bases between them. This CDR3 comprises 16 residues. The CDR3 sequence: CASSLESAGQSSPLHF. The CDR3 DNA is TGTGCCAGCAGCTTAGAGTCCGCCGGACAGAGTTCACCCCTCCACTTT.

The V and J genes are TRBV4-1 and TRBJ2-1; TRBD2 matches at 16 bases. CDR1 and CDR2 (germline): MGHRA, YSYEKL. The V gene end was trimmed by 5 bases and the J gene end by 5 bases; junction bases not matched to a gene: 9. This CDR3 is 18 amino acids long. DNA for the CDR3: TGCGCCAGCAGCTTTGTTATCGGGACTAGCGGGAGGGACAATGAGCAGTTCTTC. Residues: CASSFVIGTSGRDNEQFF.

V is TRBV6-2 or TRBV6-3 and J is TRBJ2-7; 11 positions match TRBD2. The V gene end was trimmed by 6 bases and the J gene end by 9 bases; junction bases not matched to a gene: 10. In germline, CDR1 is MNHEY, CDR2 SVGEGT. The CDR3 is made up of 14 amino acids. The CDR3 nucleotides read TGTGCCAGCAGAGTTACTAGCGGGGGCGTCGTGCAGTACTTC. Residues: CASRVTSGGVVQYF.

J is TRBJ1-2 and V is TRBV7-2; 7 bases line up with TRBD1. V lost 3 bases, J lost 4 bases, and 5 bases stayed unmatched. Per germline, CDR1 SGHTA and CDR2 FQGNSA. This CDR3 comprises 14 residues. The CDR3 DNA sequence: TGTGCCAGCAGCTTCCCTACAGGGGCCTATGGCTACACCTTC. Translated: CASSFPTGAYGYTF.

Only a few counts were recorded for this clonotype. The chain uses TRBV4-2 and TRBJ2-5, with D unresolved. Germline V gene sequence: CDR1 LGHNA, CDR2 YNFKEQ. There are 15 residues in the CDR3. Deletions cut 0 bases from V and 4 bases from J, with 12 bases between. The CDR3 protein is CASSQESRGAETQYF. The CDR3 coding sequence is TGTGCCAGCAGCCAAGAATCTAGAGGAGCAGAGACCCAGTACTTC.

The rearrangement joins TRBV6-1 to TRBJ2-5; the match to TRBD2 covers 10 bases. Germline CDR1 is MNHNS and CDR2 is SASEGT. The V gene end was trimmed by 8 bases and the J gene end by 4 bases; junction bases not matched to a gene: 13. This CDR3 spans 16 amino acids. Written as DNA, the CDR3 is TGTGCCAGCGGGTACAGCGGGGGGGCCAAGGGAGAGACCCAGTACTTC. Translated, it gives CASGYSGGAKGETQYF.

This clonotype turned up a few times. The gene calls are TRBV7-9 and TRBJ1-2, with D maybe TRBD1 (6 bases). From germline, CDR1 is SEHNR and CDR2 FQNEAQ (reference sequence). The CDR3 spans 13 residues. The V end lost 6 bases, the J end lost 2 bases, and 10 bases lay between the germline ends. The CDR3 DNA follows: TGTGCCAGCAGGGAGCAGGGGAACTATGGCTACACCTTC. It encodes CASREQGNYGYTF.

This clonotype is a singleton in its sample. The chain employs TRBV6-2 or TRBV6-3 and TRBJ1-2; no firm D call. CDR3 size: 13 residues. Germline V gives CDR1 MNHEY, CDR2 SVGEGT. V gave up 4 bases and J gave up 8 bases, with 14 bases separating them. In nucleotides, the CDR3 is TGTGCCAGCAGTTCGCATTTTGGGCACGGCTACACCTTC. Translated: CASSSHFGHGYTF.

The chain is built from TRBV28 and TRBJ1-5, with 7 bases aligning to TRBD1. The CDR3 is 16 amino acids. In germline, CDR1 is MDHEN, CDR2 SYDVKM. J was trimmed by 3 bases and V by 4 bases; bases with no gene match: 9. CDR3 amino acids: CASSSIDRVYNQPQHF. The CDR3 nucleotides read TGTGCCAGCAGTTCAATAGACAGGGTCTACAATCAGCCCCAGCATTTT.

V and J are TRBV7-9 and TRBJ2-7, with D possibly called TRBD1 or TRBD2 (5 bases each). This CDR3 is built from 15 residues. From germline, CDR1 is SEHNR and CDR2 FQNEAQ (reference sequence). V was trimmed by 1 base and J by 4 bases, leaving 14 bases between them. For the CDR3, the DNA is TGTGCCAGCAGCTTAGGTCCGGGACGGGGTTACGAGCAGTACTTC. Its protein is CASSLGPGRGYEQYF.

This clonotype has only a few counts. The V gene is TRBV3-1, the J gene TRBJ2-3; D gene ambiguous. Trimming shortened V by 0 bases and J by 1 base, and 5 bases separated the two germline ends. Germline assignment: CDR1 LGHDT and CDR2 YNNKEL (reference sequence). The length of the CDR3 is 14 residues. In nucleotides, the CDR3 is TGTGCCAGCAGCCAAGATTCGGGCACAGATACGCAGTATTTT. This encodes CASSQDSGTDTQYF.

This sequence joins TRBV2 and TRBJ1-2, with TRBD1 matching 12 bases. Germline CDR1 and CDR2: SNHLY and FYNNEI. This CDR3 spans 14 amino acids. After removal of 5 bases from V and 6 bases from J, the junction contained 4 bases not matched to a gene. The CDR3, as DNA: TGTGCCAGCAGTTTGGGACAGGGGGCAAATGGCTACACCTTC. Encoded protein: CASSLGQGANGYTF.

This chain uses TRBV4-1 with TRBJ2-1; 7 nucleotides match TRBD1. CDR1 and CDR2 (germline): MGHRA, YSYEKL. The CDR3 length is 14 residues. The junction had 5 bases not matched to a gene; V was cut back by 4 bases and J by 5 bases. For the CDR3, the DNA is TGCGCCAGCAGCCTCCCGACAGGGAACAATGAGCAGTTCTTC. The encoded protein is CASSLPTGNNEQFF.

The rearrangement uses TRBV5-5 and TRBJ1-5; D ambiguous. Germline CDR1 is SGHKS and CDR2 is YYEKEE (reference sequence). Trimming shortened V by 3 bases and J by 2 bases, and 12 bases separated the two germline ends. The CDR3 has 15 residues. CDR3 DNA: TGTGCCAGCAGCTCCCTGGACGTGGGCAATCAGCCCCAGCATTTT. Its translation is CASSSLDVGNQPQHF.

The chain is built from TRBV20-1 and TRBJ2-7; D is possibly TRBD1 (5 bases). CDR1 is DFQATT, CDR2 SNEGSKA, per germline (reference sequence). The CDR3 runs 14 residues. The V end was cut by 1 base, the J end by 0 bases, with 10 bases between. The CDR3 nucleotides read TGCAGTGCTAGAGGACAGACATACTCCTACGAGCAGTACTTC. Protein sequence: CSARGQTYSYEQYF.

The rearrangement uses TRBV18 and TRBJ2-7; D gene uncertain. CDR1 and CDR2 from the germline V gene are KGHSH and LQKENI. The V end lost 3 bases, the J end lost 6 bases, and 15 bases lay between the germline ends. The CDR3 extends over 14 amino acids. DNA for the CDR3: TGTGCCAGCTCACCTTCTGCCAGAACCTTCGAGCAGTACTTC. Residues: CASSPSARTFEQYF.

The rearrangement uses TRBV7-3 and TRBJ2-3, with D possibly TRBD1 on 6 matching bases. The CDR3 runs to 15 residues. The V end lost 5 bases, the J end lost 0 bases, and 12 bases lay between the germline ends. Germline V lookup: CDR1 SGHTA, CDR2 FQGTGA. DNA of the CDR3: TGTGCCAGCAGCGAAGCGAGGGGGAGCACAGATACGCAGTATTTT. Protein: CASSEARGSTDTQYF.

This clonotype was counted between two and nine times. The junction and the germline gene differ at one end; a read error may be behind it. The chain combines TRBV11-2 with TRBJ2-7; TRBD1 agrees at 7 bases. This CDR3 region has 14 residues. Germline CDR1 is SGHAT and CDR2 is FQNNGV. DNA of the CDR3: TGTGCCGGCAGACTCGGACAGGTGATCTACGAGCAGTACTTC. Translating gives CAGRLGQVIYEQYF.

The chain is built from TRBV29-1 and TRBJ1-1, with D maybe TRBD1 (5 bases). V was cut by 4 bases and J by 4 bases, with 10 bases left in between. Germline assignment: CDR1 SQVTM and CDR2 ANQGSEA. This CDR3 is 12 amino acids long. The CDR3 reads CSVGFGGTEAFF. The CDR3, as DNA: TGCAGCGTTGGGTTCGGGGGCACTGAAGCTTTCTTT.

J is TRBJ2-7 and V is TRBV24-1, with a weak D call TRBD1 (5 bases). There are 16 residues in the CDR3. The V end lost 7 bases, the J end lost 2 bases, and 20 bases lay between the germline ends. CDR1 is KGHDR and CDR2 is SFDVKD in the germline V gene. The CDR3 is CATSRVKGKSPYEQYF. For the CDR3, the DNA is TGTGCCACCAGCCGGGTTAAGGGGAAGAGTCCCTACGAGCAGTACTTC.

The V call is TRBV7-2, the J call TRBJ2-5; D is uncertain. This CDR3 has 14 amino acids. Trimming shortened V by 1 base and J by 4 bases, and 10 bases separated the two germline ends. Germline assignment: CDR1 SGHTA and CDR2 FQGNSA. The CDR3 spells CASSLVRQRETQYF. The DNA of the CDR3 is TGTGCCAGCAGCTTAGTTCGGCAGAGAGAGACCCAGTACTTC.

This clonotype appeared a single time. This chain uses TRBV5-1 with TRBJ2-1; D not certain. The germline CDR1 and CDR2 sequences are SGHRS and YFSETQ. The CDR3 has 15 amino acids. V lost 9 bases and J lost 0, with 16 bases in between. CDR3 nucleotide sequence: TGCGCCACCTCCGAAGGAAGGAGCTCCTACAATGAGCAGTTCTTC. This gives the protein CATSEGRSSYNEQFF. The whole variable domain, filled in from reference TRBV5-1 and TRBJ2-1, reads KAGVTQTPRYLIKTRGQQVTLSCSPISGHRSVSWYQQTPGQGLQFLFEYFSETQRNKGNFPGRFSGRQFSNSRSEMNVSTLELGDSALYLCATSEGRSSYNEQFFGPGTRLTVL.

The J gene is TRBJ1-5, the V gene TRBV11-3; D remains unclear. There are 19 residues in the CDR3. Germline lookup yields CDR1 SGHNT and CDR2 YENEEA. V was shortened by 3 bases and J by 7 bases, with 28 bases between the two germline ends. This CDR3 is CASSFRHVLGAVGMQPQHF. Written as DNA, the CDR3 is TGTGCCAGCAGCTTCCGTCACGTGCTCGGAGCGGTCGGTATGCAGCCCCAGCATTTT.

This clonotype has a single count. The CDR3 DNA is TGTGCCAGCAGTTACCGAGGGGGGGAGCAGTATTTT. Its translation is CASSYRGGEQYF. V usage is TRBV6-5 and J usage is TRBJ2-3; possibly TRBD2 for D (7 bases). Trimming cost V 2 bases and J 11 bases, with 11 bases left between them. The V gene's germline CDR1 is MNHEY and CDR2 SVGAGI. This CDR3 comprises 12 residues.